The 15 T cell receptor beta chains reported below all come from one sample, sequenced in a study of early T cells in non-severe SARS-CoV-2 infection. TCRdb re-analysed the 5' RACE reads in MiXCR, keeping a single row per CDR3 protein. Altogether 30,000 to 40,000 distinct CDR3 sequences are present, 4.5% to 5.5% being singletons, with the ten largest covering around 15%. Sequenced material: whole blood. These receptors originate from an adult who was a healthcare worker with PCR-confirmed SARS-CoV-2 infection or an uninfected control (not recorded which).

In its sample, this clonotype was seen many times. The J gene is TRBJ2-7, the V gene TRBV11-2; D not resolved. Germline loops: CDR1 SGHAT, CDR2 FQNNGV. The CDR3 has 12 residues. V was clipped by 0 bases and J by 7 bases, with 7 bases between them. This chain's CDR3 is CASSLEGKEQYF. The CDR3 coding sequence is TGTGCCAGCAGCTTAGAGGGGAAAGAGCAGTACTTC.

This clonotype was detected many times. The chain has TRBV5-1 and TRBJ2-1; tentative D call: TRBD1 (6 bases). V shed 0 bases and J shed 8 bases, with 12 bases lying between them. CDR1 and CDR2 (germline): SGHRS, YFSETQ. This CDR3 region has 14 residues. CDR3: CASSLGRGSDEQFF. The CDR3 DNA follows: TGCGCCAGCAGCTTGGGCAGGGGATCCGATGAGCAGTTCTTC.

This rearrangement joins TRBV6-6 to TRBJ2-5; D unresolved. There are 12 residues in the CDR3. Germline V lookup: CDR1 MNHNY, CDR2 SVGAGI (reference sequence). The ends were cut back, 5 bases at V and 4 bases at J, with 8 bases in the middle. Here the CDR3 DNA reads TGTGCCAGCAGTCCCTCCGGAGAGACCCAGTACTTC. This codes for CASSPSGETQYF.

This clonotype occurred many times. V is TRBV12-3 or TRBV12-4 and J is TRBJ2-7; D is possibly TRBD1 (7 bases). V dropped 6 bases and J dropped 5 bases, with 14 bases sitting between them. The CDR3 sequence is 13 residues long. In DNA form, the CDR3 reads TGTGCCAGCAGGCACAGGGGAGGTAACGAGCAGTACTTC. Amino acid sequence: CASRHRGGNEQYF.

This clonotype was seen a few times. V usage is TRBV23-1 and J usage is TRBJ2-7, with D possibly being TRBD1 (6 bases). TRBV23-1 belongs to the ORF category, with a function that is uncertain. This CDR3 has 16 amino acids. Between the trimmed V and J ends, which lost 5 bases and 0 bases, there was a span of 17 bases. CDR3 DNA sequence: TGCGCCAGCAGTTCTCCGAGGGGGAGAGACTCCTACGAGCAGTACTTC. Protein product: CASSSPRGRDSYEQYF.

This clonotype has ten or more counts. The chain employs TRBV3-2 and TRBJ2-5; the DNA was not used to check the table's D call, TRBD1. TRBV3-2 is shown as a pseudogene. The CDR3 is 13 residues long. CDR3 sequence reads: CASSPTVEETQYF. For the CDR3, the DNA is TGTGCCAGCAGCCCGACAGTTGAAGAGACCCAGTACTTC.

This clonotype was recorded many times. The chain's CDR3 is CASSPIGGEAFF. In DNA form, the CDR3 reads TGTGCCAGCAGCCCTATAGGGGGTGAAGCTTTCTTT. The chain is built from TRBV12-3 or TRBV12-4 and TRBJ1-1, with D tentatively TRBD1 (6 bases). The V end lost 6 bases, the J end lost 7 bases, and 12 bases lay between the germline ends. The CDR3 loop spans 12 amino acids.

This clonotype came up many times. The gene calls are TRBV20-1 and TRBJ1-5, with D uncertain. V shed 5 bases and J shed 4 bases, with 12 bases lying between them. The germline V gene has CDR1 DFQATT and CDR2 SNEGSKA (reference sequence). CDR3 length: 13 amino acids. DNA for the CDR3: TGCAGTGCTCCCGGCGGGAGGAATCAGCCCCAGCATTTT. It translates to CSAPGGRNQPQHF.

In its sample, this clonotype was seen many times. This sequence joins TRBV24-1 and TRBJ2-2; the D gene is possibly TRBD1 (5 bases). CDR1 KGHDR and CDR2 SFDVKD come from the germline V gene. V lost 3 bases, J lost 6 bases, and 7 bases lay in between. The CDR3 is 13 residues long. DNA of the CDR3: TGTGCCACCAGTGATGGGGCCGCCGGGGAGCTGTTTTTT. It codes for CATSDGAAGELFF.

Many counts were recorded for this clonotype. This chain joins TRBV27 and TRBJ1-1; weak D call: TRBD1 (5 bases). V was trimmed by 4 bases and J by 2 bases, leaving 8 bases between them. The CDR3 length is 13 residues. Germline CDR1 and CDR2: MNHEY and SMNVEV (reference sequence). CDR3 loop: CASSWGTNTEAFF. The DNA of the CDR3 is TGTGCCAGCAGTTGGGGGACCAACACTGAAGCTTTCTTT.

This clonotype was detected many times. The V gene is TRBV2, the J gene TRBJ2-1; 9 bases align to TRBD2. V was pared by 7 bases and J by 4 bases, with 2 bases of the junction left unmatched. CDR1 and CDR2 (germline): SNHLY, FYNNEI. The CDR3 contains 13 residues. The CDR3 DNA sequence: TGTGCCAGCACTAGCGGGGCGTACAATGAGCAGTTCTTC. It codes for CASTSGAYNEQFF.

This clonotype appeared a few times. An end of the junction does not agree with germline; a read error may underlie this. The genes are TRBV5-4 and TRBJ2-7, with D unclear. The CDR3 loop spans 14 amino acids. CDR1 and CDR2 (germline): SGHNT, YYREEE (reference sequence). The CDR3 sequence is CANSLNYGSYEQYF. CDR3 coding DNA: TGTGCCAACAGCTTGAATTACGGTTCCTACGAGCAGTACTTC.

The chain uses TRBV5-1 and TRBJ2-7; TRBD1 agrees at 8 bases. CDR3 size: 15 residues. Unmatched junction bases numbered 6, after V lost 2 bases and J lost 2 bases. Per the germline V gene, CDR1 is SGHRS and CDR2 is YFSETQ. The CDR3 loop reads CASSLADRDTYEQYF. As DNA, the CDR3 is TGCGCCAGCAGCTTAGCGGACAGGGATACCTACGAGCAGTACTTC.

A few counts support this clonotype. V gene TRBV6-5 combines with J gene TRBJ2-7, with 7 positions matching TRBD2. There are 13 residues in the CDR3. V was pared by 6 bases and J by 2 bases, with 4 bases of the junction left unmatched. Germline V gene sequence: CDR1 MNHEY, CDR2 SVGAGI. CDR3 protein: CASRTGTTYEQYF. CDR3 coding DNA: TGTGCCAGCAGAACCGGGACTACCTACGAGCAGTACTTC.

This clonotype has only a few counts. This chain uses TRBV6-5 with TRBJ2-6, with D maybe TRBD2 (6 bases). V lost 11 bases, J lost 0 bases, and 14 bases lay in between. CDR3 length: 15 amino acids. CDR1 and CDR2 from the germline V gene are MNHEY and SVGAGI. This CDR3 reads CALLAVISGANVLTF. In nucleotides, the CDR3 is TGTGCCCTCTTAGCGGTAATCTCTGGGGCCAACGTCCTGACTTTC.